The clone carrying this T cell receptor beta chain has at least ten counts. What it binds is unknown. The authors made TCR cDNA by 5'RACE template switching, adding a universal primer site and UMIs. Each CDR3 protein is one row after TCRdb ran MiXCR on the 5' RACE reads. The data contain 140,000 to 150,000 distinct CDR3 sequences, just over 6.5% of them singletons. These data originate in a study of T cells after yellow fever vaccination. At the level of the study: The authors prepared low-cell-number fractions using SMART-Seq v4 Ultra Low Input. Overall study results and limits: It was the secondary response that reached its peak faster, day 5 versus 15, but it was weaker.

V lost 3 bases, J lost 3 bases, and 7 bases lay in between. Germline CDR1 SGHVS, CDR2 FQNEAQ. The CDR3 sequence is 13 residues long. The starting material was CD4+ T cells sorted from PBMCs, obtained 10 days after the yellow fever booster vaccination. This TCR was recovered from a man aged 25-40 years who received the YFV17D yellow fever vaccine. The chain employs TRBV7-8 and TRBJ2-3, with D unclear. The CDR3 sequence: CASSFRRTDTQYF. The CDR3 DNA is TGTGCCAGCAGCTTTAGGCGGACAGATACGCAGTATTTT. Filled out from reference TRBV7-8 and TRBJ2-3, the complete variable domain reads GAGVSQSPRYKVAKRGQDVALRCDPISGHVSLFWYQQALGQGPEFLTYFQNEAQLDKSGLPSDRFFAERPEGSVSTLKIQRTQQEDSAVYLCASSFRRTDTQYFGPGTRLTVL.